The 19 T cell receptor beta chains below come from one sample, sequenced in a study of cytomegalovirus exposure and HLA in healthy donors. PCR used 60 Vbeta primers and 13 Jbeta primers. The data were produced by immunoSEQ multiplex PCR, yet TCRdb's version contains in-frame clones alone and is incomplete. Among approximately 69,000 clones listed, 60% to 75% were seen once. Sequenced input: PBMCs. These receptors all stem from a man aged 40-49 years in good health and CMV-seropositive.

The V and J genes are TRBV7-2 and TRBJ2-5; D perhaps matches TRBD1 (6 bases). V lost 5 bases and J 7 bases, leaving 14 bases between the germline ends. From germline, CDR1 is SGHTA and CDR2 FQGNSA. The CDR3 is made up of 13 amino acids. This CDR3 is CASSADSPGTQYF. Here the CDR3 DNA reads TGTGCCAGCAGCGCGGACAGTCCTGGGACCCAGTACTTC.

Worth noting for this clone: One end of the junction fails to match germline, which may point to a read error. This rearrangement joins TRBV7-2 to TRBJ1-1, with a possible D match to TRBD1 (5 bases). The CDR3 spans 15 residues. CDR1 and CDR2 from the germline V gene are SGHTA and FQGNSA. In DNA, the CDR3 is TGTGCCAGCAGCGGGGAGCAGGGAGGAAAGCTTGAACCTTTCTTT. Its protein product is CASSGEQGGKLEPFF. Drawing the rest from reference TRBV7-2 and TRBJ1-1, the complete variable domain is GAGVSQSPSNKVTEKGKDVELRCDPISGHTALYWYRQSLGQGLEFLIYFQGNSAPDKSGLPSDRFSAERTGGSVSTLTIQRTQQEDSAVYLCASSGEQGGKLEPFFGQGTRLTVV.

The rearrangement uses TRBV6-6 and TRBJ1-5; TRBD1 agrees at 8 bases. Per germline, CDR1 MNHNY and CDR2 SVGAGI (reference sequence). There are 14 residues in the CDR3. The V gene end was trimmed by 5 bases and the J gene end by 5 bases; junction bases not matched to a gene: 5. The CDR3 loop reads CASSLGQGYQPQHF. The CDR3 DNA follows: TGTGCCAGCAGTCTCGGACAGGGCTATCAGCCCCAGCATTTT.

The chain combines TRBV30 with TRBJ2-5, with 10 positions matching TRBD1. The CDR3 extends over 13 amino acids. V was clipped by 5 bases and J by 4 bases; unmatched bases: 4. In germline, CDR1 is GTSNPN, CDR2 SVGIG (reference sequence). CDR3 sequence reads: CAWGDRGGETQYF. Written as DNA, the CDR3 is TGTGCCTGGGGGGACAGGGGAGGAGAGACCCAGTACTTC. Variable domain in full (rest from reference TRBV30 and TRBJ2-5): SQTIHQWPATLVQPVGSPLSLECTVEGTSNPNLYWYRQAAGRGLQLLFYSVGIGQISSEVPQNLSASRPQDRQFILSSKKLLLSDSGFYLCAWGDRGGETQYFGPGTRLLVL.

This clone turned up a few times. The chain employs TRBV2 and TRBJ2-7; no clear D. The V end was cut by 6 bases, the J end by 7 bases, with 22 bases between. The CDR3 runs 15 residues. Germline CDR1 is SNHLY and CDR2 is FYNNEI. The CDR3 reads CASSESTSQSWEQYF. DNA of the CDR3: TGTGCCAGCAGCGAATCGACAAGCCAGTCCTGGGAGCAGTACTTC.

This chain joins TRBV10-3 and TRBJ1-4; D may be TRBD1 (6 bases). The germline gives CDR1 ENHRY, CDR2 SYGVKD. V was trimmed by 4 bases and J by 8 bases, leaving 26 bases between them. The CDR3 has 18 amino acids. CDR3 bases: TGTGCCATCAGTGCCTCCCGGGGGGCCGGAGCTGAGGGGGAAAAACTGTTTTTT. It is translated as CAISASRGAGAEGEKLFF.

This clone was counted only a few times. The chain links TRBV6-5 to TRBJ1-1; TRBD1 matches at 11 bases. Per germline, CDR1 MNHEY and CDR2 SVGAGI. The junction had 2 bases not matched to a gene; V was cut back by 1 base and J by 10 bases. The CDR3 is made up of 13 amino acids. The CDR3 DNA reads TGTGCCAGCAGTTACTTGGGACAGGGGGGAGCTTTCTTT. This sequence encodes CASSYLGQGGAFF.

The chain combines TRBV19 with TRBJ2-1, with D possibly matching TRBD2 (5 bases). The CDR3 runs to 12 residues. Trimming took off 6 bases at V and 10 bases at J, with 13 bases between the two ends. CDR1 is LNHDA and CDR2 is SQIVND in the germline V gene (reference sequence). The CDR3 protein is CASSLSGMEQFF. The CDR3 DNA is TGTGCCAGTAGCCTTTCCGGGATGGAGCAGTTCTTC.

Only a few counts were recorded for this clone. The chain couples TRBV7-9 to TRBJ1-2; perhaps TRBD1 as D (6 bases). Per the germline V gene, CDR1 is SEHNR and CDR2 is FQNEAQ (reference sequence). Trimming shortened V by 2 bases and J by 6 bases, and 19 bases separated the two germline ends. The CDR3 has 16 amino acids. The DNA of the CDR3 is TGTGCCAGCAGCTTAAGTTCACGTAGGGGGTTGAATGGCTACACCTTC. This encodes CASSLSSRRGLNGYTF. The whole variable domain, filled in from reference TRBV7-9 and TRBJ1-2, reads DTGVSQNPRHKITKRGQNVTFRCDPISEHNRLYWYRQTLGQGPEFLTYFQNEAQLEKSRLLSDRFSAERPKGSFSTLEIQRTEQGDSAMYLCASSLSSRRGLNGYTFGSGTRLTVV.

This chain connects TRBV6-1 to TRBJ2-5; TRBD1 agrees at 7 bases. CDR1 MNHNS and CDR2 SASEGT come from the germline V gene. The trim removed 2 bases at V and 1 base at J, leaving 4 bases unmatched. This CDR3 comprises 15 residues. The CDR3 region has the DNA TGTGCCAGCAGTGAATCCGCAGGGGGCCAAGAGACCCAGTACTTC. This sequence encodes CASSESAGGQETQYF.

The rearrangement uses TRBV6-5 and TRBJ2-5; 7 bases fit TRBD1. The DNA end lines up better with TRBJ2-7; the J call may be wrong. Germline CDR1 is MNHEY and CDR2 is SVGAGI. The CDR3 is 13 amino acids. The CDR3 region has the DNA TGTGCCAGCAGTTACGGGGGACAGCACGAGCAGTACTTC. As protein: CASSYGGQHEQYF.

The J gene is TRBJ2-3, the V gene TRBV4-2; the D gene is possibly TRBD1 (6 bases). Germline lookup yields CDR1 LGHNA and CDR2 YNFKEQ. V lost 0 bases to trimming and J lost 9 bases, with 13 bases between them. This CDR3 region has 14 residues. The DNA for the CDR3 is TGTGCCAGCAGCCAAGAGGGTGGAACAGGGACGCAGTATTTT. Its protein is CASSQEGGTGTQYF.

Turning to this clone: An end of the junction differs from the germline gene, which may be a read error. This sequence joins TRBV4-2 and TRBJ1-2; weak D call: TRBD1 (6 bases). This CDR3 is built from 14 residues. From germline, CDR1 is LGHNA and CDR2 YNFKEQ. The CDR3 coding sequence is TGTGCCAGCAGCCAAGGACAGGCGAACTATGGCTACGCCTTC. Its protein is CASSQGQANYGYAF.

The V gene is TRBV2, the J gene TRBJ2-5, with D possibly TRBD1 on 5 matching bases. The V end was cut by 5 bases, the J end by 0 bases, with 13 bases between. The CDR3 has 15 residues. Germline V gene lookup returns CDR1 SNHLY and CDR2 FYNNEI. CDR3 nucleotide sequence: TGTGCCAGCAGTCCAATAACAGGCTACCAAGAGACCCAGTACTTC. Protein sequence: CASSPITGYQETQYF.

This chain connects TRBV11-2 to TRBJ1-5; the D gene is possibly TRBD1 (6 bases). V lost 1 base and J 2 bases, leaving 15 bases between the germline ends. Germline CDR1 is SGHAT and CDR2 is FQNNGV. There are 17 residues in the CDR3. The CDR3: CASSLGLLTGRNQPQHF. Here the CDR3 DNA reads TGTGCCAGCAGCTTAGGACTCTTGACAGGACGCAATCAGCCCCAGCATTTT.

This sequence joins TRBV11-2 and TRBJ2-3; 7 bases line up with TRBD1. This CDR3 has 13 amino acids. V trimming: 5 bases; J trimming: 6 bases; junction bases outside the gene matches: 5. In germline, CDR1 is SGHAT, CDR2 FQNNGV. The CDR3 spells CASSPGQFDTQYF. DNA for the CDR3: TGTGCCAGCAGCCCGGGACAGTTTGATACGCAGTATTTT.

V gene TRBV7-8 combines with J gene TRBJ2-5; TRBD2 agrees at 8 bases. Germline V gene lookup returns CDR1 SGHVS and CDR2 FQNEAQ. After removal of 1 base from V and 4 bases from J, the junction contained 2 bases not matched to a gene. This CDR3 has 14 residues. CDR3 DNA: TGTGCCAGCAGCTTAGGACTAGCGTTAGAGACCCAGTACTTC. Its translation: CASSLGLALETQYF.

The genes are TRBV9 and TRBJ2-3; 7 bases are shared with TRBD2. The CDR3 loop spans 15 amino acids. J gave up 3 bases and V 3 bases, and 7 bases lay outside the gene matches. The V gene's germline CDR1 is SGDLS and CDR2 YYNGEE. CDR3 DNA: TGTGCCAGCAGCGCCCCTGGGCGGGGGACAGATACGCAGTATTTT. It encodes CASSAPGRGTDTQYF.

This clone was observed a handful of times. The V call is TRBV28, the J call TRBJ2-7, with 11 bases aligning to TRBD2. The CDR3 has 16 amino acids. After removal of 8 bases from V and 4 bases from J, the junction contained 13 bases not matched to a gene. Germline CDR1 reads MDHEN; CDR2 reads SYDVKM. Written as DNA, the CDR3 is TGTGCCAGCGCCGGTACGACTAGCGGGGTTTTTTACGAGCAGTACTTC. It yields the protein CASAGTTSGVFYEQYF. Combining the CDR3 with reference TRBV28 and TRBJ2-7 gives the whole variable domain DVKVTQSSRYLVKRTGEKVFLECVQDMDHENMFWYRQDPGLGLRLIYFSYDVKMKEKGDIPEGYSVSREKKERFSLILESASTNQTSMYLCASAGTTSGVFYEQYFGPGTRLTVT.